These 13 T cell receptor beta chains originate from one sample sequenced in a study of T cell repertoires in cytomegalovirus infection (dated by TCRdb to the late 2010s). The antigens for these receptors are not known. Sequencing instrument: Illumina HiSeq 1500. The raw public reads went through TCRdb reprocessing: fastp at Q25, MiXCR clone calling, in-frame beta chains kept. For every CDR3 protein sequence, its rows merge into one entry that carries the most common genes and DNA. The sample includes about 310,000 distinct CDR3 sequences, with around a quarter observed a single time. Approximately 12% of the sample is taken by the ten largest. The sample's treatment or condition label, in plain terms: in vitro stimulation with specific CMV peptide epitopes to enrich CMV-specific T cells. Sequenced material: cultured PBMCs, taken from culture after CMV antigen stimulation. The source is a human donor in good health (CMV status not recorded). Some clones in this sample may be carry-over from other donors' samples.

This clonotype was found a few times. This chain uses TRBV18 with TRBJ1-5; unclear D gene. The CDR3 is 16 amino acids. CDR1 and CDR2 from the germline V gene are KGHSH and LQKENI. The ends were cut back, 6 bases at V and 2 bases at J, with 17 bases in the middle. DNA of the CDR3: TGTGCCAGCTCCGAAACGAGCGGGCTCGGCAATCAGCCCCAGCATTTT. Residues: CASSETSGLGNQPQHF.

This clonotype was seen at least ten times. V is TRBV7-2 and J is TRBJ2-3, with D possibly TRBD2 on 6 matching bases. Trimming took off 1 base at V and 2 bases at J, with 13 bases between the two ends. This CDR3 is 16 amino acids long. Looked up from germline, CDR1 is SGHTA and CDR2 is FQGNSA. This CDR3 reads CASSLDPGAYTDTQYF. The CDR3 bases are TGTGCCAGCAGCTTAGATCCGGGAGCTTACACAGATACGCAGTATTTT.

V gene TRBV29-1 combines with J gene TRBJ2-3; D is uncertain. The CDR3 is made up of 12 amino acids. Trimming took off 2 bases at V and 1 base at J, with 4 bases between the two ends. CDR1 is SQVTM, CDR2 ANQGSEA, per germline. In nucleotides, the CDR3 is TGCAGCGTTGAAAGACGCACAGATACGCAGTATTTT. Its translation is CSVERRTDTQYF.

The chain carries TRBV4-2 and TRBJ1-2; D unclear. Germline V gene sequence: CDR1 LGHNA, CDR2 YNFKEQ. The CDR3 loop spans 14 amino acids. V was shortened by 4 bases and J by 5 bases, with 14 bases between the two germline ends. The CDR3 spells CASSPLTTAYGYTF. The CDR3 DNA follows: TGTGCCAGCAGCCCACTCACCACCGCATATGGCTACACCTTC.

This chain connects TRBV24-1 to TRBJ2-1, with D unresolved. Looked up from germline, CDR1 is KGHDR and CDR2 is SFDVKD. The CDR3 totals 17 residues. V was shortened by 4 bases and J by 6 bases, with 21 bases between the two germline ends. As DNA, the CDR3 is TGTGCCACCAGTGAAGCCCACGTCAACCCGGCCAGCAATGAGCAGTTCTTC. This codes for CATSEAHVNPASNEQFF.

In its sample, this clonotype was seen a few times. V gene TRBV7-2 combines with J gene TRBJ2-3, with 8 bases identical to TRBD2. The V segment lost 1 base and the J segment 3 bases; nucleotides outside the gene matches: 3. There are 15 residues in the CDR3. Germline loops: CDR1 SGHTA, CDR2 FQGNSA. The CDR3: CASSLVTGGTDTQYF. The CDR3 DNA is TGTGCCAGCAGCTTAGTCACGGGAGGGACAGATACGCAGTATTTT.

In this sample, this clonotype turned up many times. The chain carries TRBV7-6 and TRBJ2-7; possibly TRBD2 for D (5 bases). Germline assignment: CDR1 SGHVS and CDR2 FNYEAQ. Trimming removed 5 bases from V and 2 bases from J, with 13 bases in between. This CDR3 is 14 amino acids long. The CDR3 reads CASSPRVETYEQYF. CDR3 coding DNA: TGTGCCAGCAGCCCGCGGGTGGAGACCTACGAGCAGTACTTC.

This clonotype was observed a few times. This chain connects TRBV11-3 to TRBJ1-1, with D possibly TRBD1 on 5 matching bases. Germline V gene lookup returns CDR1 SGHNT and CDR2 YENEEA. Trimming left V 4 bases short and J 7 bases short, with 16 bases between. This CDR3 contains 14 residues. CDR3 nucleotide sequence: TGTGCCAGCAGCTGGTGGGGGGAGGGGAGTGAAGCTTTCTTT. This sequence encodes CASSWWGEGSEAFF.

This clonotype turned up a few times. DNA of the CDR3: TGTGCCGCCGGGGGACGGTCGGACACCGGGGAGCTGTTTTTT. Translated: CAAGGRSDTGELFF. The J gene is TRBJ2-2, the V gene TRBV24-1, with a possible D match to TRBD2 (6 bases). Trimming shortened V by 12 bases and J by 3 bases, and 16 bases separated the two germline ends. The CDR3 loop spans 14 amino acids. Germline values: CDR1 KGHDR, CDR2 SFDVKD.

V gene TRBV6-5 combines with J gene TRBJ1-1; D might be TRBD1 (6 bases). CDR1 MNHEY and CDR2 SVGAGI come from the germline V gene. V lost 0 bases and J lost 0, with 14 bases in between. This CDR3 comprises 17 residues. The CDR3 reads CASSYSITGHMNTEAFF. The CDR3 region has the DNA TGTGCCAGCAGTTACTCGATTACGGGACACATGAACACTGAAGCTTTCTTT.

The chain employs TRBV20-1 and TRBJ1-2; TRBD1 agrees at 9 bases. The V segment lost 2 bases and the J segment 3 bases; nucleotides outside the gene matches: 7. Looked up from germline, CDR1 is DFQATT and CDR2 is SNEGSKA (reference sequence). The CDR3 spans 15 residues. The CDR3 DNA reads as TGCAGTGCTAGACCTGGGACAGGGAGGGACTATGGCTACACCTTC. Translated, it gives CSARPGTGRDYGYTF.

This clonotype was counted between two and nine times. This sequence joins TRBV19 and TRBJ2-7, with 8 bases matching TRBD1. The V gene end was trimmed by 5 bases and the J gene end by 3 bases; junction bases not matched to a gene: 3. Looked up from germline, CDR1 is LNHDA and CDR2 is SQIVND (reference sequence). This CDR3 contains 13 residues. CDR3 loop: CASSAGTGYEQYF. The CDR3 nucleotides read TGTGCCAGTAGTGCGGGGACAGGCTACGAGCAGTACTTC.

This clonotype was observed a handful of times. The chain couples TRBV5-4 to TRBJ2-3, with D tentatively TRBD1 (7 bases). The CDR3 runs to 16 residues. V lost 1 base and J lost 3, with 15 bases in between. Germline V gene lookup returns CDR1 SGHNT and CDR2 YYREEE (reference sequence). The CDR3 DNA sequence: TGTGCCAGCAGCTTGTCGGCGGGACAGCGGACAGATACGCAGTATTTT. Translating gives CASSLSAGQRTDTQYF.